Below are 17 T cell receptor beta chains sequenced from a single sample in a study of post-analysis software for immune sequencing data. Overall study findings and caveats: Elevated frequency relative to controls characterized a handful of TRBV segments in patients, TRBV5-6, TRBV5-1 and TRBV20-1 among them.

No cognate antigen is known for these TCRs. TCR beta libraries were prepared from cDNA with unique molecular identifiers. Each CDR3 protein is one row after TCRdb ran MiXCR on the PCR reads. The data show hundreds of thousands of distinct CDR3 sequences, about 57% seen once. The sample was blood. These receptors were obtained from a girl under 18 with multiple sclerosis.

The gene calls are TRBV29-1 and TRBJ2-7; TRBD2 agrees at 12 bases. Gene TRBJ2-5 matches the end of the DNA better, so the J call may be wrong. Germline V gene data show CDR1 as SQVTM and CDR2 as ANQGSEA. The CDR3 is made up of 14 amino acids. The CDR3 nucleotides read TGCAGCGTATCACTAGCGGGAGGTGGGGAGACCCAGTACTTC. This codes for CSVSLAGGGETQYF.

The rearrangement joins TRBV11-2 to TRBJ2-1; a possible D gene is TRBD1 (5 bases). This CDR3 region has 12 residues. The germline gives CDR1 SGHAT, CDR2 FQNNGV. V was shortened by 6 bases and J by 10 bases, with 13 bases between the two germline ends. The CDR3 DNA follows: TGTGCCAGCAGAGAAGCTAGGGGCGAGCAGTTCTTC. It is translated as CASREARGEQFF.

This clonotype was seen more than once but under ten times. The rearrangement uses TRBV20-1 and TRBJ2-5, with D uncertain. The germline CDR1 and CDR2 sequences are DFQATT and SNEGSKA (reference sequence). With 2 bases removed from V and 2 bases from J, the gap between germline ends came to 12 bases. The CDR3 length is 14 residues. The CDR3 loop reads CSARSLAAQETQYF. The CDR3 DNA reads as TGCAGTGCTAGATCTCTGGCAGCTCAAGAGACCCAGTACTTC.

The chain uses TRBV10-3 and TRBJ2-5; 11 nucleotides agree with TRBD2. The CDR3 covers 16 residues. Germline CDR1 ENHRY, CDR2 SYGVKD. V trimming: 2 bases; J trimming: 4 bases; junction bases outside the gene matches: 6. The CDR3 is CAISETLAGGSETQYF. Here the CDR3 DNA reads TGTGCCATCAGTGAGACGCTAGCGGGGGGTTCAGAGACCCAGTACTTC.

The V call is TRBV29-1, the J call TRBJ1-1; 9 nucleotides match TRBD1. Per germline, CDR1 SQVTM and CDR2 ANQGSEA. The J segment lost 5 bases and the V segment lost 4 bases, leaving 8 bases of the junction unmatched. The CDR3 length is 14 residues. The CDR3: CSVGTGGRDTEAFF. DNA for the CDR3: TGCAGCGTTGGTACAGGGGGCAGGGATACTGAAGCTTTCTTT.

The gene calls are TRBV6-1 and TRBJ2-3, with 12 bases that match TRBD2. Trimming cost V 11 bases and J 0 bases; bases outside gene matches: 9. The germline V gene encodes CDR1 MNHNS and CDR2 SASEGT. The CDR3 spans 16 residues. CDR3 sequence (DNA): TGTGCCGGGAGTCCGACTAGCGGGAGTAGCACAGATACGCAGTATTTT. Protein: CAGSPTSGSSTDTQYF.

The chain links TRBV5-1 to TRBJ1-2; D is unresolved. Trimming shortened V by 4 bases and J by 0 bases, and 7 bases separated the two germline ends. Germline CDR1 SGHRS, CDR2 YFSETQ. This CDR3 spans 13 amino acids. DNA for the CDR3: TGCGCCAGCAGCCATACGTCTAACTATGGCTACACCTTC. Protein sequence: CASSHTSNYGYTF.

This chain uses TRBV4-2 with TRBJ2-7; no firm D call. The CDR3 spans 14 residues. Trimming removed 0 bases from V and 3 bases from J, with 9 bases in between. The V gene's germline CDR1 is LGHNA and CDR2 YNFKEQ. CDR3 nucleotides: TGTGCCAGCAGCCAAGATTCGGGCGGCTACGAGCAGTACTTC. Translation gives CASSQDSGGYEQYF.

This rearrangement joins TRBV4-1 to TRBJ2-7; tentative D call: TRBD1 (6 bases). V gave up 0 bases and J gave up 4 bases, with 13 bases separating them. The germline CDR1 and CDR2 sequences are MGHRA and YSYEKL. The CDR3 consists of 15 residues. DNA of the CDR3: TGCGCCAGCAGCCAAGATGAAGGCAGGGGATACGAGCAGTACTTC. This codes for CASSQDEGRGYEQYF.

This chain joins TRBV27 and TRBJ1-5, with 12 positions matching TRBD1. This CDR3 comprises 15 residues. J was trimmed by 9 bases and V by 5 bases; bases with no gene match: 8. The germline CDR1 and CDR2 sequences are MNHEY and SMNVEV (reference sequence). The CDR3, as DNA: TGTGCCAGCAGTCGGGACAGGGGGCCCTCCTGGCCCCAGCATTTT. Its protein is CASSRDRGPSWPQHF.

The CDR3 reads CASSETGGFAEAFF. In DNA form, the CDR3 reads TGTGCCAGCAGTGAGACAGGGGGCTTCGCTGAAGCTTTCTTT. This rearrangement joins TRBV6-1 to TRBJ1-1, with 10 bases identical to TRBD1. With V trimmed by 3 bases and J by 6 bases, 4 bases remained unmatched. The CDR3 loop spans 14 amino acids. Germline values: CDR1 MNHNS, CDR2 SASEGT.

The gene calls are TRBV12-3 or TRBV12-4 and TRBJ1-1; the D gene is possibly TRBD1 (6 bases). V lost 2 bases and J 5 bases, leaving 18 bases between the germline ends. The CDR3 has 16 residues. For the CDR3, the DNA is TGTGCCAGCAGTTTATCACTGTCACAGGGTGATACTGAAGCTTTCTTT. It encodes CASSLSLSQGDTEAFF.

The chain uses TRBV6-5 and TRBJ2-7, with D possibly called TRBD1 or TRBD2 (5 bases each). Trimming removed 2 bases at V and 5 bases at J, with 22 bases between. From germline, CDR1 is MNHEY and CDR2 SVGAGI. The CDR3 consists of 17 residues. CDR3 bases: TGTGCCAGCAGTTACACCGATTCGGGGACGTCCCAACACGAGCAGTACTTC. This translates into CASSYTDSGTSQHEQYF.

The chain has TRBV29-1 and TRBJ1-3, with 7 bases matching TRBD1. From germline, CDR1 is SQVTM and CDR2 ANQGSEA. CDR3 length: 12 residues. CDR3 protein: CGGGAGGNTIYF. The DNA of the CDR3 is TGCGGAGGGGGCGCGGGGGGAAACACCATATATTTT.

This clonotype turned up a few times. V gene TRBV5-1 combines with J gene TRBJ2-1; a possible D gene is TRBD2 (6 bases). The V gene lost 4 bases and the J gene lost 5 bases, with 13 bases spanning the gap. The CDR3 is 14 amino acids. Germline CDR1 reads SGHRS; CDR2 reads YFSETQ. The CDR3 DNA reads TGCGCCAGCAGCCCGGGAGCAGGTGACAATGAGCAGTTCTTC. Its translation is CASSPGAGDNEQFF.

This chain connects TRBV12-3 or TRBV12-4 to TRBJ2-7; no definite D call. The DNA matches TRBJ2-5 better at its end, which makes the J call doubtful. This CDR3 contains 12 residues. This CDR3 is CASSFTVGTQYF. CDR3 sequence (DNA): TGTGCCAGCAGTTTTACAGTTGGGACCCAGTACTTC.

This clonotype was recorded a few times. This rearrangement joins TRBV7-9 to TRBJ2-7, with D perhaps TRBD2 (6 bases). The CDR3 contains 14 residues. V was trimmed by 1 base and J by 5 bases, leaving 12 bases between them. Germline V CDR1 and CDR2: SEHNR, FQNEAQ (reference sequence). The CDR3 nucleotides read TGTGCCAGCAGCTTAGACGCCAGGAGGGACGAGCAGTACTTC. Translating it yields CASSLDARRDEQYF.